These 30 T cell receptor beta chains originate from one sample sequenced in a study of CD8+ T cells in alopecia areata. Investigators isolated RNA and reverse transcribed it into cDNA to act as the sequencing template. The table came from immunoSEQ multiplex PCR; TCRdb's copy has only in-frame clones and leaves some out. The sample has about 250,000 clones, 60% seen once. Treatment reported: oral pan-JAK inhibitor, 5-10 mg twice daily. This specimen consisted of CD4+ T cells sorted from blood, obtained at approximately week 52, from a patient treated with tofacitinib. The origin of the receptors is a human donor with alopecia areata.

A note on this clone: Additional DNA sequences in this sample encode the identical CDR3. This chain links TRBV30 with TRBJ2-5, with no clear D. V was trimmed by 2 bases and J by 1 base, leaving 2 bases between them. This CDR3 is built from 11 residues. Looked up from germline, CDR1 is GTSNPN and CDR2 is SVGIG (reference sequence). The CDR3 sequence: CAWSPQETQYF. CDR3 coding DNA: TGTGCCTGGAGTCCCCAAGAGACCCAGTACTTC.

The chain combines TRBV2 with TRBJ1-5; D unclear. Looked up from germline, CDR1 is SNHLY and CDR2 is FYNNEI. Deletions cut 5 bases from V and 4 bases from J, with 9 bases between. This CDR3 is built from 13 residues. The CDR3 DNA is TGTGCCAGCAGTCCTCAGAGAAATCAGCCCCAGCATTTT. The encoded protein is CASSPQRNQPQHF.

The chain uses TRBV5-6 and TRBJ1-2, with a possible D match to TRBD1 (5 bases). Germline V CDR1 and CDR2: SGHDT, YYEEEE. Trimming removed 2 bases at V and 6 bases at J, with 17 bases between. CDR3 length: 15 amino acids. The CDR3 spells CASSFSGTPLNGYTF. CDR3 coding DNA: TGTGCCAGCAGCTTCTCCGGGACTCCTCTTAATGGCTACACCTTC.

This clone was seen a few times. The chain combines TRBV30 with TRBJ2-2, with no clear D. The CDR3 has 14 amino acids. V was clipped by 2 bases and J by 6 bases, with 13 bases between them. The germline CDR1 and CDR2 sequences are GTSNPN and SVGIG (reference sequence). The DNA of the CDR3 is TGTGCCTGGAGTCTGGGGTATGCCTCCGGGGAGCTGTTTTTT. It encodes CAWSLGYASGELFF.

J is TRBJ2-1 and V is TRBV10-3, with TRBD1 matching over 7 bases. The CDR3 spans 16 residues. Trimming removed 4 bases from V and 0 bases from J; junction bases left unmatched: 6. CDR1 ENHRY and CDR2 SYGVKD come from the germline V gene. CDR3 residues: CAISASTGISYNEQFF. The CDR3 nucleotides are TGTGCCATCAGTGCGTCGACAGGGATCTCCTACAATGAGCAGTTCTTC.

The gene calls are TRBV5-4 and TRBJ2-6, with D uncertain. The CDR3 is 14 amino acids. Germline loops: CDR1 SGHNT, CDR2 YYREEE (reference sequence). V was trimmed by 6 bases and J by 0 bases, leaving 7 bases between them. The CDR3 sequence: CASTLRSGANVLTF. CDR3 DNA sequence: TGTGCCAGCACCCTTCGCTCTGGGGCCAACGTCCTGACTTTC.

The chain joins TRBV30 to TRBJ2-7, with D hard to call. Germline values: CDR1 GTSNPN, CDR2 SVGIG (reference sequence). The CDR3 has 15 residues. Trimming cost V 0 bases and J 2 bases, with 14 bases left between them. The CDR3 DNA sequence: TGTGCCTGGAGTGTTGGAAAGGGATGGACCTACGAGCAGTACTTC. Residues: CAWSVGKGWTYEQYF.

The chain uses TRBV27 and TRBJ1-1; D gene uncertain. The germline V and J ends were trimmed by 3 bases and 7 bases, with 15 bases remaining between them. The CDR3 length is 14 residues. Germline V gives CDR1 MNHEY, CDR2 SMNVEV (reference sequence). This CDR3 is CASSLAGYQVEAFF. CDR3 nucleotides: TGTGCCAGCAGTTTGGCCGGTTATCAAGTTGAAGCTTTCTTT.

This clone was detected only once. V gene TRBV18 combines with J gene TRBJ2-7; D is undetermined. From germline, CDR1 is KGHSH and CDR2 LQKENI. This CDR3 spans 13 amino acids. Trimming removed 3 bases at V and 4 bases at J, with 10 bases between. In DNA, the CDR3 is TGTGCCAGCTCACCGGCCCTCGGATACGAGCAGTACTTC. It specifies CASSPALGYEQYF.

The chain couples TRBV14 to TRBJ2-2, with D possibly being TRBD1 (6 bases). The CDR3 is 15 amino acids. Trimming pared 3 bases from V and 9 bases from J, leaving 17 bases between. Germline V gene data show CDR1 as SGHDN and CDR2 as FVKESK. This CDR3 is CASSHDRMGPRELFF. Written as DNA, the CDR3 is TGTGCCAGCAGCCATGACAGGATGGGACCTCGGGAGCTGTTTTTT.

The rearrangement uses TRBV6-5 and TRBJ2-5; D is possibly TRBD2 (6 bases). Germline CDR1 reads MNHEY; CDR2 reads SVGAGI. The CDR3 totals 13 residues. V lost 8 bases, J lost 2 bases, and 12 bases lay in between. CDR3 nucleotide sequence: TGTGCCAGCGCTAGGGAGGATCAAGAGACCCAGTACTTC. Protein product: CASAREDQETQYF.

This chain joins TRBV9 and TRBJ2-1; D gene unclear. Trimming pared 2 bases from V and 7 bases from J, leaving 10 bases between. CDR3 size: 13 residues. The germline V gene has CDR1 SGDLS and CDR2 YYNGEE. The CDR3 coding sequence is TGTGCCAGCAGCGTTAGACCGAGGAATGAGCAGTTCTTC. Translation: CASSVRPRNEQFF.

The chain employs TRBV4-1 and TRBJ1-6; D is undetermined. V was cut by 5 bases and J by 0 bases, with 8 bases left in between. Germline V lookup: CDR1 MGHRA, CDR2 YSYEKL. The CDR3 is 15 amino acids. The chain's CDR3 is CASSATTSYNSPLHF. In DNA, the CDR3 is TGCGCCAGCAGCGCAACGACCTCCTATAATTCACCCCTCCACTTT.

The chain employs TRBV4-2 and TRBJ1-6; D ambiguous. The CDR3 sequence is 17 residues long. Trimming shortened V by 1 base and J by 0 bases, and 10 bases separated the two germline ends. Germline V gene sequence: CDR1 LGHNA, CDR2 YNFKEQ. For the CDR3, the DNA is TGTGCCAGCAGCCAAGTAGAAAGGAGCTCCTATAATTCACCCCTCCACTTT. Its protein product is CASSQVERSSYNSPLHF.

In DNA form, the CDR3 reads TGTGCCAGCAGTATCCGACTAGCGGGGGGCACAGATACGCAGTATTTT. Its translation: CASSIRLAGGTDTQYF. V usage is TRBV2 and J usage is TRBJ2-3; the match to TRBD2 covers 12 bases. CDR3 size: 16 residues. The germline CDR1 and CDR2 sequences are SNHLY and FYNNEI. J gave up 1 base and V 5 bases, and 4 bases lay outside the gene matches.

This clone occurred many times. The chain carries TRBV2 and TRBJ2-2; tentatively, D is TRBD1 or TRBD2 (5 bases each). CDR1 SNHLY and CDR2 FYNNEI come from the germline V gene. The CDR3 loop spans 14 amino acids. The germline V and J ends were trimmed by 6 bases and 3 bases, with 11 bases remaining between them. The DNA of the CDR3 is TGTGCCAGCAGCGGGACCAGTTACACCGGGGAGCTGTTTTTT. Amino acid sequence: CASSGTSYTGELFF. Filled out from reference TRBV2 and TRBJ2-2, the complete variable domain reads EPEVTQTPSHQVTQMGQEVILRCVPISNHLYFYWYRQILGQKVEFLVSFYNNEISEKSEIFDDQFSVERPDGSNFTLKIRSTKLEDSAMYFCASSGTSYTGELFFGEGSRLTVL.

This clone occurred a few times. The V and J genes are TRBV30 and TRBJ1-2; D not certain. Germline V gene data show CDR1 as GTSNPN and CDR2 as SVGIG (reference sequence). This CDR3 has 11 residues. With 8 bases removed from V and 1 base from J, the gap between germline ends came to 8 bases. CDR3 amino acids: CAGVDNYGYTF. In nucleotides, the CDR3 is TGTGCCGGGGTAGATAACTATGGCTACACCTTC.

The gene calls are TRBV10-3 and TRBJ2-6, with a tentative D call TRBD1 (5 bases). Per germline, CDR1 ENHRY and CDR2 SYGVKD. V lost 2 bases and J lost 3, with 14 bases in between. The CDR3 is made up of 17 amino acids. CDR3 in amino acids: CAISEPPEGVGANVLTF. The CDR3 DNA sequence: TGTGCCATCAGTGAGCCCCCGGAAGGGGTTGGGGCCAACGTCCTGACTTTC.

In this sample, this clone turned up a few times. This chain uses TRBV29-1 with TRBJ2-6, with TRBD1 identical over 7 bases. With 5 bases clipped from V and 4 bases from J, the junction kept 11 bases outside the gene matches. CDR3 size: 16 residues. The V gene's germline CDR1 is SQVTM and CDR2 ANQGSEA. The CDR3 spells CSVSPGQRMGANVLTF. The CDR3 DNA reads as TGCAGCGTTTCTCCGGGACAGAGAATGGGGGCCAACGTCCTGACTTTC.

This clone was found once. This sequence joins TRBV6-5 and TRBJ2-3; 9 bases line up with TRBD2. The V gene end was trimmed by 0 bases and the J gene end by 4 bases; junction bases not matched to a gene: 5. The CDR3 covers 16 residues. CDR1 MNHEY and CDR2 SVGAGI come from the germline V gene. The CDR3 DNA sequence: TGTGCCAGCAGTTACTCGATGCTAGCGGGGCCAGATACGCAGTATTTT. This codes for CASSYSMLAGPDTQYF.

This clone showed up just a few times. The chain links TRBV5-4 to TRBJ2-1; TRBD2 aligns across 11 bases. Germline lookup yields CDR1 SGHNT and CDR2 YYREEE (reference sequence). This CDR3 has 17 amino acids. The V segment lost 4 bases and the J segment 4 bases; nucleotides outside the gene matches: 10. CDR3 bases: TGTGCCAGCAGCGCAGGCGGTCTAGCGGGGGGATACAATGAGCAGTTCTTC. Protein: CASSAGGLAGGYNEQFF.

The sample holds one count of this clone. The V and J genes are TRBV30 and TRBJ2-3; D gene unclear. CDR3 size: 10 residues. Germline loops: CDR1 GTSNPN, CDR2 SVGIG (reference sequence). Trimming took 3 bases from V and 6 from J, leaving 4 bases between them. This CDR3 is CAWRGDTQYF. CDR3 DNA: TGTGCCTGGAGGGGTGATACGCAGTATTTT. The variable domain in full, with the rest retrieved from reference TRBV30 and TRBJ2-3, is SQTIHQWPATLVQPVGSPLSLECTVEGTSNPNLYWYRQAAGRGLQLLFYSVGIGQISSEVPQNLSASRPQDRQFILSSKKLLLSDSGFYLCAWRGDTQYFGPGTRLTVL.

The rearrangement uses TRBV29-1 and TRBJ2-1; D is unresolved. The CDR3 sequence is 15 residues long. V lost 1 base, J lost 7 bases, and 17 bases lay in between. Germline V lookup: CDR1 SQVTM, CDR2 ANQGSEA. The CDR3 region is CSVEGQPGLGNEQFF. CDR3 nucleotides: TGCAGCGTTGAAGGTCAACCGGGCTTAGGAAATGAGCAGTTCTTC.

The chain employs TRBV4-3 and TRBJ1-1; 9 bases map to TRBD1. Germline CDR1 is LGHNA and CDR2 is YSLEER. The CDR3 is 18 residues long. The V gene end was trimmed by 1 base and the J gene end by 7 bases; junction bases not matched to a gene: 16. CDR3 coding DNA: TGCGCCAGCAGCCAAGGCGCGGGGACAGGGAGAGGGAATGGTGAAGCTTTCTTT. Its protein product is CASSQGAGTGRGNGEAFF.

CDR3: CASAQGAAKNIQYF. CDR3 nucleotides: TGTGCCAGCGCCCAGGGGGCAGCCAAAAACATTCAGTACTTC. The J gene is TRBJ2-4, the V gene TRBV13; TRBD1 aligns across 8 bases. The CDR3 has 14 amino acids. After removal of 8 bases from V and 0 bases from J, the junction contained 3 bases not matched to a gene. CDR1 and CDR2 from the germline V gene are PRHDT and FYEKMQ (reference sequence).

The chain recombines TRBV18 with TRBJ2-3; 9 nucleotides match TRBD2. This CDR3 has 15 residues. Trimming cost V 1 base and J 1 base; bases outside gene matches: 0. The germline V gene encodes CDR1 KGHSH and CDR2 LQKENI. DNA of the CDR3: TGTGCCAGCTCACCACGACTAGCGGGCACAGATACGCAGTATTTT. It translates to CASSPRLAGTDTQYF.

Remarks on this clone: One end of the junction fails to match germline, which may point to a read error. This chain connects TRBV7-7 to TRBJ2-2, with D possibly being TRBD2 (5 bases). Germline-derived CDR1 and CDR2 are SSHAT and FNYEAQ (reference sequence). This CDR3 comprises 14 residues. CDR3 amino acids: CASSFRDNTGELFF. As DNA, the CDR3 is TGTGCTAGCAGCTTCCGGGATAACACCGGGGAGCTGTTTTTT.

The chain has TRBV7-9 and TRBJ2-5; D is uncertain. The CDR3 spans 13 residues. V was pared by 5 bases and J by 7 bases, with 14 bases between. Germline V gives CDR1 SEHNR, CDR2 FQNEAQ (reference sequence). This CDR3 reads CASSPREIGTQYF. In DNA, the CDR3 is TGTGCCAGCAGCCCTAGGGAAATTGGGACCCAGTACTTC.

V usage is TRBV10-3 and J usage is TRBJ1-2, with D perhaps TRBD1 (6 bases). V was pared by 6 bases and J by 0 bases, with 11 bases between. The CDR3 covers 14 residues. Germline CDR1 is ENHRY and CDR2 is SYGVKD. As DNA, the CDR3 is TGTGCCATCAGGCGGGACACCTCTAACTATGGCTACACCTTC. Residues: CAIRRDTSNYGYTF.

The chain is built from TRBV7-2 and TRBJ2-3; a weak D match, TRBD1 (5 bases). The CDR3 sequence is 15 residues long. Looked up from germline, CDR1 is SGHTA and CDR2 is FQGNSA. Trimming cost V 2 bases and J 4 bases, with 13 bases left between them. The CDR3 bases are TGTGCCAGCAGCTTACAGGGCTTCGCGGCAGATACGCAGTATTTT. Protein product: CASSLQGFAADTQYF.